These 18 T cell receptor beta chains share one sample of origin, sequenced in a study of blood T cell repertoires in COVID-19. The repertoire was sequenced with immunoSEQ multiplex PCR; TCRdb's copy has only in-frame clones and lacks some. This table holds about 330,000 clones, around 86% found once. Sequencing was performed on PBMCs or T cells enriched from blood (not recorded which). These receptors all stem from a woman aged 18-29 years who had recovered from COVID-19.

The gene calls are TRBV6-5 and TRBJ1-6; possibly TRBD1 for D (5 bases). The V end was cut by 5 bases, the J end by 7 bases, with 15 bases between. The CDR3 extends over 15 amino acids. Germline loops: CDR1 MNHEY, CDR2 SVGAGI. The CDR3 loop is CASSSGTSPNSPLHF. In DNA, the CDR3 is TGTGCCAGCAGTAGTGGGACTTCCCCAAATTCACCCCTCCACTTT.

J is TRBJ2-6 and V is TRBV15; a weak D match, TRBD1 (6 bases). The CDR3 consists of 19 residues. Trimming stripped 1 base from V and 0 bases from J, with 16 bases between. In germline, CDR1 is LNHNV, CDR2 YYDKDF (reference sequence). The CDR3 sequence: CATSRGLGTRSSGANVLTF. CDR3 DNA: TGTGCCACCAGCAGAGGTTTAGGGACACGGAGCTCTGGGGCCAACGTCCTGACTTTC.

The CDR3 nucleotides read TGTGCCAGCAGCACAGGGTCTGGCGAGCAGTACTTC. Translating it yields CASSTGSGEQYF. The genes are TRBV27 and TRBJ2-7; D might be TRBD1 (6 bases). The V end was cut by 6 bases, the J end by 6 bases, with 12 bases between. Germline V gives CDR1 MNHEY, CDR2 SMNVEV (reference sequence). This CDR3 spans 12 amino acids.

The chain employs TRBV7-8 and TRBJ1-5; D ambiguous. Germline V lookup: CDR1 SGHVS, CDR2 FQNEAQ. The CDR3 loop spans 12 amino acids. Trimming took off 5 bases at V and 5 bases at J, with 7 bases between the two ends. This chain's CDR3 is CASSQEDQPQHF. CDR3 DNA: TGTGCCAGCAGCCAAGAGGATCAGCCCCAGCATTTT. Using reference TRBV7-8 and TRBJ1-5 for the parts outside the CDR3, the full variable domain is GAGVSQSPRYKVAKRGQDVALRCDPISGHVSLFWYQQALGQGPEFLTYFQNEAQLDKSGLPSDRFFAERPEGSVSTLKIQRTQQEDSAVYLCASSQEDQPQHFGDGTRLSIL.

The V call is TRBV5-1, the J call TRBJ1-1; D gene ambiguous. This CDR3 has 15 residues. With 1 base removed from V and 2 bases from J, the gap between germline ends came to 12 bases. Looked up from germline, CDR1 is SGHRS and CDR2 is YFSETQ. As DNA, the CDR3 is TGCGCCAGCAGCTTGTCGGCAGGTCCTAACACTGAAGCTTTCTTT. Protein: CASSLSAGPNTEAFF.

The chain is built from TRBV29-1 and TRBJ2-5; 11 bases map to TRBD1. Germline lookup yields CDR1 SQVTM and CDR2 ANQGSEA. This CDR3 has 14 amino acids. J was trimmed by 5 bases and V by 7 bases; bases with no gene match: 9. CDR3 sequence (DNA): TGCAGCGGGTGGGGACAGGGGGATGGGGAGACCCAGTACTTC. The encoded protein is CSGWGQGDGETQYF.

The chain is built from TRBV12-5 and TRBJ2-5, with D tentatively TRBD2 (5 bases). CDR3 length: 14 amino acids. CDR1 is LGHNT and CDR2 is FRNRAP in the germline V gene. The germline V and J ends were trimmed by 1 base and 5 bases, with 11 bases remaining between them. Here the CDR3 reads CASGLGPAVETQYF. Here the CDR3 DNA reads TGTGCTAGTGGTTTGGGTCCAGCGGTTGAGACCCAGTACTTC.

The chain recombines TRBV3-1 (or the pseudogene TRBV3-2) with TRBJ1-2, with TRBD1 as a possible D gene (6 bases). V dropped 5 bases and J dropped 4 bases, with 14 bases sitting between them. The CDR3 is made up of 14 amino acids. Germline V gene data show CDR1 as LGHDT and CDR2 as YNNKEL (reference sequence). CDR3 coding DNA: TGTGCCAGCAGCGCAGGGGTAGCTAGCTATGGCTACACCTTC. Translation gives CASSAGVASYGYTF.

The V and J genes are TRBV2 and TRBJ1-6, with no clear D. Trimming took 7 bases from V and 0 from J, leaving 7 bases between them. This CDR3 is 14 amino acids long. CDR1 is SNHLY, CDR2 FYNNEI, per germline. CDR3 residues: CASTLSSYNSPLHF. The DNA of the CDR3 is TGTGCCAGCACGTTGAGCTCCTATAATTCACCCCTCCACTTT.

V gene TRBV7-9 combines with J gene TRBJ1-6, with D maybe TRBD1 (5 bases). This CDR3 is 16 amino acids long. Germline loops: CDR1 SEHNR, CDR2 FQNEAQ (reference sequence). The V end lost 4 bases, the J end lost 0 bases, and 10 bases lay between the germline ends. Written as DNA, the CDR3 is TGTGCCAGCAGCTCGCAGGGAGGCTCCTATAATTCACCCCTCCACTTT. Its translation: CASSSQGGSYNSPLHF.

The rearrangement links TRBV5-1 to TRBJ1-5, with a tentative D call TRBD1 (6 bases). The V gene's germline CDR1 is SGHRS and CDR2 YFSETQ. Trimming cost V 0 bases and J 1 base, with 8 bases left between them. The CDR3 has 15 amino acids. The CDR3 here is CASSLAGVSNQPQHF. The CDR3 DNA is TGCGCCAGCAGCTTGGCAGGGGTAAGCAATCAGCCCCAGCATTTT.

This sequence joins TRBV25-1 and TRBJ1-1; D unresolved. Trimming took 8 bases from V and 1 from J, leaving 8 bases between them. Germline V lookup: CDR1 MGHDK, CDR2 SYGVNS. CDR3 length: 12 residues. The CDR3, as DNA: TGTGCCAGCCGTAGAGGGAACACTGAAGCTTTCTTT. This codes for CASRRGNTEAFF.

The rearrangement uses TRBV28 and TRBJ2-1; D unresolved. In germline, CDR1 is MDHEN, CDR2 SYDVKM. The CDR3 has 17 amino acids. V lost 6 bases and J 0 bases, leaving 18 bases between the germline ends. CDR3 bases: TGTGCCAGCAGCTCCCCCGAGGCGGCGAGCTCCTACAATGAGCAGTTCTTC. Encoded protein: CASSSPEAASSYNEQFF.

The chain is built from TRBV27 and TRBJ2-3; 8 positions agree with TRBD1. Germline loops: CDR1 MNHEY, CDR2 SMNVEV (reference sequence). J was trimmed by 3 bases and V by 10 bases; bases with no gene match: 9. The CDR3 is 14 amino acids. In DNA form, the CDR3 reads TGTGCCACAGCCCAGGGGGCCCAAACAGATACGCAGTATTTT. Its protein is CATAQGAQTDTQYF.

The chain is built from TRBV5-1 and TRBJ2-7, with 7 bases matching TRBD1. V lost 4 bases and J lost 5; bases outside the gene matches: 15. Germline V lookup: CDR1 SGHRS, CDR2 YFSETQ. The CDR3 totals 16 residues. CDR3 loop: CASSQDIDRARNEQYF. For the CDR3, the DNA is TGCGCCAGCAGCCAAGACATAGACAGGGCACGTAACGAGCAGTACTTC.

V and J are TRBV3-1 (or the pseudogene TRBV3-2) and TRBJ2-5; 7 bases fit TRBD2. V was pared by 0 bases and J by 5 bases, with 6 bases of the junction left unmatched. Germline-derived CDR1 and CDR2 are LGHDT and YNNKEL (reference sequence). This CDR3 region has 15 residues. CDR3 residues: CASSQDLGGEETQYF. The CDR3 bases are TGTGCCAGCAGCCAAGATCTGGGGGGGGAGGAGACCCAGTACTTC.

This chain uses TRBV6-5 with TRBJ2-7, with TRBD1 matching 7 bases. The CDR3 loop spans 11 amino acids. The J segment lost 4 bases and the V segment lost 7 bases, leaving 1 base of the junction unmatched. Germline V gives CDR1 MNHEY, CDR2 SVGAGI. The chain's CDR3 is CASKQGYEQYF. DNA of the CDR3: TGTGCCAGCAAACAGGGGTACGAGCAGTACTTC.

The chain links TRBV3-1 (or the pseudogene TRBV3-2) to TRBJ1-6; no firm D call. Germline CDR1 reads LGHDT; CDR2 reads YNNKEL (reference sequence). V was clipped by 1 base and J by 7 bases, with 14 bases between them. The CDR3 contains 16 residues. The CDR3 bases are TGTGCCAGCAGCCAAGTTGGTCAGGAAATCAATTCACCCCTCCACTTT. Protein sequence: CASSQVGQEINSPLHF.